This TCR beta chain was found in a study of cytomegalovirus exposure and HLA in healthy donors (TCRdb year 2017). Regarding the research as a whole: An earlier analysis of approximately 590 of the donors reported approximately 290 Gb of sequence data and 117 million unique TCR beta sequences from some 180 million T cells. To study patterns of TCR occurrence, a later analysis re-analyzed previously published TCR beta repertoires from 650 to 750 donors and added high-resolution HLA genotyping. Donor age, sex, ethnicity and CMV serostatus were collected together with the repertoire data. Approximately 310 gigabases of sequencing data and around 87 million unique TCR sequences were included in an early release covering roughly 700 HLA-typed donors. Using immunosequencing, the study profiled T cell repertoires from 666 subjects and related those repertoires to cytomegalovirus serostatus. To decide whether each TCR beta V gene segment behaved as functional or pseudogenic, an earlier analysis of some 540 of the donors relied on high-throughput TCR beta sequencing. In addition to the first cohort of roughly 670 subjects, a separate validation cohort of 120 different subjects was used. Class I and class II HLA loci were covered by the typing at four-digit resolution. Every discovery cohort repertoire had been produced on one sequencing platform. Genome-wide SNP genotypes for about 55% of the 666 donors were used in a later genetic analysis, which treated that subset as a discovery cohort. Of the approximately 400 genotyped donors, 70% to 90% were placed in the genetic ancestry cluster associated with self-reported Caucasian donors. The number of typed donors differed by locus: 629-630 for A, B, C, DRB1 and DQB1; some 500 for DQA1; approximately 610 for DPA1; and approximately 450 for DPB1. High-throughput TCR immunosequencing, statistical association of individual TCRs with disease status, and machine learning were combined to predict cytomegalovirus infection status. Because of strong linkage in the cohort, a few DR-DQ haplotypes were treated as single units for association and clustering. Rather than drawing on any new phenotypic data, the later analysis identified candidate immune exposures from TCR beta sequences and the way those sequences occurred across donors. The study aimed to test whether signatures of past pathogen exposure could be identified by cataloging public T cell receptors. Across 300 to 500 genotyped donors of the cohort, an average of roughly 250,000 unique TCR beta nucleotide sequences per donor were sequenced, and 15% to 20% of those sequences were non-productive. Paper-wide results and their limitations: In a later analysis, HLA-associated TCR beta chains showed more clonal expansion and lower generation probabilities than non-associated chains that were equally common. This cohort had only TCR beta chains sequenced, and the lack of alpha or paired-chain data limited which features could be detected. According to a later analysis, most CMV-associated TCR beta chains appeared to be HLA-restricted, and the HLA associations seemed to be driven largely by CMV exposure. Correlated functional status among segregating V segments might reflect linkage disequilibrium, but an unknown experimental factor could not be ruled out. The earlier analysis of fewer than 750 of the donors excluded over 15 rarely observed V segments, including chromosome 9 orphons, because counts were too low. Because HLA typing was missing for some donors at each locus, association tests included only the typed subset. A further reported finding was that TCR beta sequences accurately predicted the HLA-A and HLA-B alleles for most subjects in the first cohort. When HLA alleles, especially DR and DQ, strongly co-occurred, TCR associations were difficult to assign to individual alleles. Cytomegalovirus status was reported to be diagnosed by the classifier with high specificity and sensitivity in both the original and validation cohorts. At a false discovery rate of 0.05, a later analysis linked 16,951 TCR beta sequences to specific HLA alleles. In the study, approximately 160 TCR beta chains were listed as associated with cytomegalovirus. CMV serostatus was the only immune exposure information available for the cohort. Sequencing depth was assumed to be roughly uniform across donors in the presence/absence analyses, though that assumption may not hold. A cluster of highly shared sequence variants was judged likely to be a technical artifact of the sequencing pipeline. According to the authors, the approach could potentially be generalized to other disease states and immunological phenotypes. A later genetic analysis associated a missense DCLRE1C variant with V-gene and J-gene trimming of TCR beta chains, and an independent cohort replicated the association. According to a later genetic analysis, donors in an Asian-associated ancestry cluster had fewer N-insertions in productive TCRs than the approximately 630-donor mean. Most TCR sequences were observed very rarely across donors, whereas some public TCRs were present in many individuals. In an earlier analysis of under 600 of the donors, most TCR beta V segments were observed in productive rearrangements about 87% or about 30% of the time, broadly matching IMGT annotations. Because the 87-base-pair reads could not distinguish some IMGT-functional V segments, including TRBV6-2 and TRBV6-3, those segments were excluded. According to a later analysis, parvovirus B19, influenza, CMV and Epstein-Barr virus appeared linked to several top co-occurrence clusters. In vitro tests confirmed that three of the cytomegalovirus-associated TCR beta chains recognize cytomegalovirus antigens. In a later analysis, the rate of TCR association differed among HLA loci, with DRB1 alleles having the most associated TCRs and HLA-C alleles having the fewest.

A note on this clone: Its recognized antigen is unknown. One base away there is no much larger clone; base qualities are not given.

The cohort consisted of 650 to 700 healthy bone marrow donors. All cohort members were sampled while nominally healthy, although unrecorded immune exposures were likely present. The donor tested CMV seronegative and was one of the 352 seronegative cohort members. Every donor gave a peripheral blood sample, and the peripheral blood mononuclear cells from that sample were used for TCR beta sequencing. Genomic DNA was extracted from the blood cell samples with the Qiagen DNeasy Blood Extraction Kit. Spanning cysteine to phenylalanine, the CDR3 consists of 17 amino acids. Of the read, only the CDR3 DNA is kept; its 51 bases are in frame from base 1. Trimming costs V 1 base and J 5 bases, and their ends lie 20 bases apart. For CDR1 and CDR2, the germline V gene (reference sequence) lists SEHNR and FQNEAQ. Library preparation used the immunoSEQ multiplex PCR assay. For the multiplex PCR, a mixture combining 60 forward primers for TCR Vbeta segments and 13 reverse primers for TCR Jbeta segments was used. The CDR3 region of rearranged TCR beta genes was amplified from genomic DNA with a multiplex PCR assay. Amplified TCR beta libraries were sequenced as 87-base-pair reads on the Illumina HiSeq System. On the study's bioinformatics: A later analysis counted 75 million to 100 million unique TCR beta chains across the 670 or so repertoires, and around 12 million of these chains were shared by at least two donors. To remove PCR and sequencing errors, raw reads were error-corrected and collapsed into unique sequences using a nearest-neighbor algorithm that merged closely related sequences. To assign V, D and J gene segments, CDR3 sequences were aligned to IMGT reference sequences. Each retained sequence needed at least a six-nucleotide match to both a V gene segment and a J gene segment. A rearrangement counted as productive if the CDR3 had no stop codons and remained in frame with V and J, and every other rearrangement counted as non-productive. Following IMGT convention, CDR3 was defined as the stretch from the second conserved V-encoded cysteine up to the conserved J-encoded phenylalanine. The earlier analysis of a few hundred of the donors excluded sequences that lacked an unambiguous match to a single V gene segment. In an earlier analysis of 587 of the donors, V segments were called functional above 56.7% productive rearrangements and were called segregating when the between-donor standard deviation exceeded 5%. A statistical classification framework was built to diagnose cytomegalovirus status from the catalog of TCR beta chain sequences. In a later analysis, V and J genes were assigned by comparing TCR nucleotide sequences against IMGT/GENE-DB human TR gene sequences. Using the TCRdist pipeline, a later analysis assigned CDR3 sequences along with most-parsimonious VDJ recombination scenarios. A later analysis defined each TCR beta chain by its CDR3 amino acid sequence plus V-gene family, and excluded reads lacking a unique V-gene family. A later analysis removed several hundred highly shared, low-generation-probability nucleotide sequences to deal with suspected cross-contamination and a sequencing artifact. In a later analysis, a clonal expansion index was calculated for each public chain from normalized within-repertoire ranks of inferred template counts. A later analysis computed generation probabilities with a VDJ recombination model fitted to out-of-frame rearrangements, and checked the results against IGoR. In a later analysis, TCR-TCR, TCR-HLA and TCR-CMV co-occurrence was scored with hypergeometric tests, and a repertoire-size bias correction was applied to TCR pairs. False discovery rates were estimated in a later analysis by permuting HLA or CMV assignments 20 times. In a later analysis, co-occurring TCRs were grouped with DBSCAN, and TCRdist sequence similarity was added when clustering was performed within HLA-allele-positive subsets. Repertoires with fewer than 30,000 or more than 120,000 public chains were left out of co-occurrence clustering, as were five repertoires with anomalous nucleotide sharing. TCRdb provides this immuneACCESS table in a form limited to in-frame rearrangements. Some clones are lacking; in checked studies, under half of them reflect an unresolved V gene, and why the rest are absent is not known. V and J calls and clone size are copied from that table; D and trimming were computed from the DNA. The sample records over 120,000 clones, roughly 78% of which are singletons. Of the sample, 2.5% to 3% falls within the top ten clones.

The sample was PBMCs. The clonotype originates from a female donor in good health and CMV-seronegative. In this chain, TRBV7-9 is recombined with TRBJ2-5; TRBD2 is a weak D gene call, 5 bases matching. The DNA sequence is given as TGTGCCAGCAGCTTAGTAGTTCGTCATGTCCGAGGGGAGACCCAGTACTTC. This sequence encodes CASSLVVRHVRGETQYF.